This T cell receptor (beta chain) is from a study of identical twins. Per the germline V gene, CDR1 is SEHNR and CDR2 is FQNEAQ (reference sequence). The CDR3 has 15 residues. Trimming pared 2 bases from V and 5 bases from J, leaving 12 bases between. With template switching, a universal primer site was added, and the cDNA carried unique molecular identifiers. TCRdb ran MiXCR on the 5' RACE reads and lists one entry per CDR3 protein. The data show about 200,000 distinct CDR3 sequences, with less than 9.5% seen just once and 5% to 5.5% held by the top ten. This clonotype showed up just a few times. V is TRBV7-9 and J is TRBJ2-2; tentative D call: TRBD2 (5 bases). Source material: memory (CD45RO+) T cells sorted from blood. The sequence derives from a young woman in good health. As DNA, the CDR3 is TGTGCCAGCAGCTTATCACTAGTCGGGACCGGGGAGCTGTTTTTT. Its protein is CASSLSLVGTGELFF. Supplemented by reference TRBV7-9 and TRBJ2-2, the full variable domain reads DTGVSQNPRHKITKRGQNVTFRCDPISEHNRLYWYRQTLGQGPEFLTYFQNEAQLEKSRLLSDRFSAERPKGSFSTLEIQRTEQGDSAMYLCASSLSLVGTGELFFGEGSRLTVL.